This T cell receptor (beta chain) is from a study of CD8 T cells in ankylosing spondylitis. Study results and limitations: A motif in TCR beta, a set of several highly homologous variants, appeared characteristic of ankylosing spondylitis blood. According to the report, clones linked to the disease were significantly enriched in matched synovial fluid samples taken from ankylosing spondylitis patients.

Each TCR beta library was made by quantitative 5'-RACE that incorporated molecular barcodes. Each CDR3 protein is one row after TCRdb ran MiXCR on the 5' RACE reads. The table has 700,000 to 850,000 distinct CDR3 sequences, over 9.5% seen once; the top ten hold roughly 0.51%. In germline, CDR1 is SGHRS, CDR2 YFSETQ. The V end lost 0 bases, the J end lost 3 bases, and 13 bases lay between the germline ends. This CDR3 comprises 16 residues. With respect to this clonotype: The antigen remains undetermined.

The sequenced sample was blood, either unsorted or a sorted T cell fraction (not recorded which). The clonotype comes from a male donor with ankylosing spondylitis. This chain joins TRBV5-1 and TRBJ2-1, with D tentatively TRBD2 (6 bases). The CDR3 here is CASSLAGGRDYNEQFF. In DNA form, the CDR3 reads TGCGCCAGCAGCTTGGCCGGGGGACGGGACTACAATGAGCAGTTCTTC.